This paragraph reports one T cell receptor (beta chain). Antigen: not known. Germline V gene data show CDR1 as SGHTS and CDR2 as YDEGEE. This CDR3 is built from 12 residues. V was shortened by 4 bases and J by 7 bases, with 12 bases between the two germline ends. Healthy donors of bone marrow made up the group. These data are taken from a study of cytomegalovirus exposure and HLA in healthy donors. The primer mix had 60 Vbeta and 13 Jbeta primers. Sequencing used immunoSEQ multiplex PCR; TCRdb keeps in-frame clones, though not all of them. Here the sample spans fewer than 200,000 clones, approximately 71% being singletons. The study's findings and limits: The classifier reportedly diagnosed cytomegalovirus status with high specificity and sensitivity. When a later analysis compared HLA-associated TCR beta chains with equally common others, the HLA-associated chains turned out to be more clonally expanded and to have lower generation probabilities. Most TCR beta V segments were productive about 87% or about 30% of the time in an earlier analysis.

The chain couples TRBV5-8 to TRBJ2-7, with D maybe TRBD2 (5 bases). This TCR was sampled from a girl aged 10 to 17 in good health and CMV-seronegative. Sequencing was carried out using PBMCs. The DNA of the CDR3 is TGTGCCAGCAGCGCCCCCCGGGGAGAGCAGTACTTC. Amino acids: CASSAPRGEQYF.